The table lists the clone carrying this T cell receptor beta chain with many counts. Its target is not known. This sample was included in a study of regulatory T cells in long-lasting Graves disease. At the level of the study: Patients newly diagnosed with Graves' had been on antithyroid drugs for under 3 months. Overall study results and limits: Persistent disease was associated with favored TRBV28 usage and with favored use of TRBJ1-2 and TRBJ2-5. Those with persistent Graves' had less TCR diversity than newly diagnosed patients.

Building of the TCR beta libraries involved iRepertoire HTBI primers and Arm-PCR of CDR3 regions. Via MiXCR, TCRdb re-called the multiplex PCR reads, giving one row per CDR3 protein. Seen here are roughly 400,000 distinct CDR3 sequences, about 15% observed once, and the top ten hold around a quarter. Time point in this sample: newly diagnosed GD, antithyroid drugs for less than 3 months. From PBMCs, RNA was extracted and then used to make the TCR library. CDR1 is LGHDT, CDR2 YNNKEL, per germline (reference sequence). This CDR3 has 15 amino acids. V dropped 1 base and J dropped 7 bases, with 13 bases sitting between them. These data were also reused for a study on T cells in Graves' hyperthyroidism and ophthalmopathy. This second study says: Ophthalmopathy prediction by the model preceded onset by a median about 6 months.

This receptor was taken from a woman aged 18-29 years with Graves disease. The material sequenced was peripheral blood mononuclear cells (PBMCs), taken at new diagnosis, from a patient treated with antithyroid drugs. V and J are TRBV3-1 and TRBJ1-4; the D gene is possibly TRBD1 (6 bases). This CDR3 is CASSQGFGGREKLFF. As DNA, the CDR3 is TGTGCCAGCAGCCAAGGTTTTGGGGGGCGTGAAAAACTGTTTTTT.